This is a list of T cell receptor beta chains from one sample in a study of cytomegalovirus exposure and HLA in healthy donors. Some clones are missing from TCRdb's copy, which holds only in-frame ones; the method was immunoSEQ multiplex PCR. This sample's clone table lists 90,000 to 150,000 clones. The source material was PBMCs. Receptors originate from a man younger than 35 in good health and CMV-seronegative. CDR3s include the opening cysteine and the closing phenylalanine or tryptophan. Fields, in order: D gene, J gene, V gene, CDR3 DNA, CDR3 protein. D genes are given only for firm matches.

D: TRBD1; J: TRBJ2-7; V: TRBV6-5; DNA: TGTGCCAGCAGACGGACAGGGGGCAATGCCTACGAGCAGTACTTC; CDR3: CASRRTGGNAYEQYF
D: NA; J: TRBJ1-1; V: TRBV18; DNA: TGTGCCAGCTCACCACTCCCAATGGACACCATGAACACTGAAGCTTTCTTT; CDR3: CASSPLPMDTMNTEAFF
D: NA; J: TRBJ1-2; V: TRBV30; DNA: TGTGCCTGGAGTGTACAGCAGATCTATGGCTACACCTTC; CDR3: CAWSVQQIYGYTF
D: NA; J: TRBJ2-7; V: TRBV30; DNA: TGTGCCTGGAGTGACAAAGGGAGTGCCTCCTACGAGCAGTACTTC; CDR3: CAWSDKGSASYEQYF
D: NA; J: TRBJ1-5; V: TRBV29-1; DNA: TGCAGCGTTGAAACAACTAGCAATCAGCCCCAGCATTTT; CDR3: CSVETTSNQPQHF
D: TRBD1; J: TRBJ1-4; V: TRBV2; DNA: TGTGCCAGCACTATAGGACAGGGGGCTGGTGAAAAACTGTTTTTT; CDR3: CASTIGQGAGEKLFF
D: TRBD2; J: TRBJ2-5; V: TRBV6-6; DNA: TGTGCCAGCCACCGGACTGGAGCGGGGCAAGAGACCCAGTACTTC; CDR3: CASHRTGAGQETQYF
D: TRBD1; J: TRBJ1-4; V: TRBV5-1; DNA: TGCGCCAGCAGCACGGACAGGGATGTGGGTGAAAAACTGTTTTTT; CDR3: CASSTDRDVGEKLFF
D: NA; J: TRBJ1-1; V: TRBV7-2; DNA: TGTGCCAGCAGCCCAGACCAGGGACAACCGAACACTGAAGCTTTCTTT; CDR3: CASSPDQGQPNTEAFF
D: NA; J: TRBJ1-1; V: TRBV11-2; DNA: TGTGCCAGCAGCTTTCCAGGGAACACTGAAGCTTTCTTT; CDR3: CASSFPGNTEAFF